This passage covers 17 T cell receptor beta chains from one sample sequenced in a study of radiotherapy plus CTLA-4 blockade in lung cancer. Profiling relied on immunoSEQ multiplex PCR, and the TCRdb table lists in-frame clones only, not all of them. The sample shows 70,000 to 90,000 clones, around nine tenths of them seen only once. The sample in question was peripheral blood, obtained from a patient treated with radiotherapy plus ipilimumab. The receptors come from a human donor with non-small cell lung cancer who had stable disease on radiotherapy plus ipilimumab.

V is TRBV7-8 and J is TRBJ2-5, with D tentatively TRBD2 (5 bases). The CDR3 is 14 residues long. Germline V gives CDR1 SGHVS, CDR2 FQNEAQ. Trimming stripped 5 bases from V and 5 bases from J, with 15 bases between. The CDR3 DNA follows: TGTGCCAGCAGCCTCATTCCCAGCGGCGAGACCCAGTACTTC. As protein: CASSLIPSGETQYF.

V is TRBV7-8 and J is TRBJ2-2; D remains unclear. The CDR3 sequence is 14 residues long. Per the germline V gene, CDR1 is SGHVS and CDR2 is FQNEAQ. V lost 2 bases and J lost 5, with 9 bases in between. CDR3 in DNA: TGTGCCAGCAGCTTACCCCCCCCTACCGGGGAGCTGTTTTTT. Its protein is CASSLPPPTGELFF. The full variable domain, rest sourced from reference TRBV7-8 and TRBJ2-2, is GAGVSQSPRYKVAKRGQDVALRCDPISGHVSLFWYQQALGQGPEFLTYFQNEAQLDKSGLPSDRFFAERPEGSVSTLKIQRTQQEDSAVYLCASSLPPPTGELFFGEGSRLTVL.

Details on this clone: The same CDR3 is also encoded by other DNA sequences in this sample. V is TRBV9 and J is TRBJ2-2; 13 bases align to TRBD2. The CDR3 has 18 residues. Trimming took 3 bases from V and 2 from J; bases not matched to a gene: 7. Germline V lookup: CDR1 SGDLS, CDR2 YYNGEE. The CDR3 protein is CASSDRTSGGINTGELFF. CDR3 DNA sequence: TGTGCCAGCAGCGATAGGACTAGCGGGGGAATAAACACCGGGGAGCTGTTTTTT.

The rearrangement joins TRBV28 to TRBJ1-5; weak D call: TRBD1 (6 bases). The CDR3 consists of 15 residues. Between the trimmed V and J ends, which lost 6 bases and 2 bases, there was a span of 14 bases. Germline V gene sequence: CDR1 MDHEN, CDR2 SYDVKM. The CDR3 is CASSTTGSGNQPQHF. The CDR3 region has the DNA TGTGCCAGCAGCACTACAGGGTCGGGCAATCAGCCCCAGCATTTT.

This chain joins TRBV5-1 and TRBJ2-1, with 10 positions matching TRBD1. V lost 9 bases and J lost 9; bases outside the gene matches: 18. The germline CDR1 and CDR2 sequences are SGHRS and YFSETQ. The CDR3 has 16 residues. The CDR3 sequence is CANSSTGTGVKGEQFF. The CDR3 DNA sequence: TGCGCCAACAGTTCCACCGGGACAGGGGTCAAGGGTGAGCAGTTCTTC.

The chain employs TRBV6-6 and TRBJ1-6; possibly TRBD1 for D (5 bases). This CDR3 contains 14 residues. CDR1 MNHNY and CDR2 SVGAGI come from the germline V gene (reference sequence). V gave up 8 bases and J gave up 10 bases, with 18 bases separating them. The DNA for the CDR3 is TGTGCCAGCGTGGGGGAGGGCTTACGATCACCCCTCCACTTT. It codes for CASVGEGLRSPLHF.

This clone was seen just once. The chain carries TRBV7-8 and TRBJ1-1; 7 bases map to TRBD1. Losses at the gene ends were 5 bases for V and 11 bases for J; bases not matched to a gene: 11. The CDR3 is 13 residues long. Germline CDR1 is SGHVS and CDR2 is FQNEAQ. CDR3 amino acids: CASSPTREGAAFF. The CDR3 nucleotides are TGTGCCAGCAGCCCAACCCGAGAGGGGGCGGCTTTCTTT.

The rearrangement joins TRBV18 to TRBJ2-6, with TRBD1 identical over 7 bases. CDR3 length: 17 amino acids. Germline V lookup: CDR1 KGHSH, CDR2 LQKENI. V was pared by 5 bases and J by 2 bases, with 9 bases of the junction left unmatched. The CDR3 here is CASSNRQGLTGANVLTF. CDR3 bases: TGTGCCAGCTCAAATCGACAGGGTCTCACTGGGGCCAACGTCCTGACTTTC.

This clone was counted once. The chain combines TRBV27 with TRBJ2-1, with 16 nucleotides matching TRBD2. V lost 5 bases, J lost 7 bases, and 8 bases stayed unmatched. CDR3 length equals 17 residues. Germline CDR1 MNHEY, CDR2 SMNVEV (reference sequence). The CDR3 DNA is TGTGCCAGCAGTCTGGGACTAGCGGGGGGGCCTCAAAATGAGCAGTTCTTC. It translates to CASSLGLAGGPQNEQFF.

The chain carries TRBV6-5 and TRBJ1-1, with TRBD1 identical over 9 bases. The germline gives CDR1 MNHEY, CDR2 SVGAGI. The junction had 2 bases not matched to a gene; V was cut back by 0 bases and J by 3 bases. There are 15 residues in the CDR3. The CDR3 bases are TGTGCCAGCAGTTACTCAACAGGGGGCTACACTGAAGCTTTCTTT. Translating it yields CASSYSTGGYTEAFF.

The J gene is TRBJ2-3, the V gene TRBV7-2, with 8 bases lining up with TRBD2. The length of the CDR3 is 14 residues. Germline assignment: CDR1 SGHTA and CDR2 FQGNSA. V shed 3 bases and J 8 bases; nucleotides not matched to a gene: 7. In nucleotides, the CDR3 is TGTGCCAGCAGCTTCACGCGGGGGGATCCTACGCAGTATTTT. The encoded protein is CASSFTRGDPTQYF.

The rearrangement joins TRBV5-1 to TRBJ2-5; weak D call: TRBD1 (6 bases). The last part of the DNA fits TRBJ2-7 better; the J call may be wrong. CDR1 is SGHRS and CDR2 is YFSETQ in the germline V gene. The length of the CDR3 is 14 residues. The CDR3 sequence is CASSPEVGAGEQYF. In nucleotides, the CDR3 is TGCGCCAGCAGCCCGGAGGTGGGGGCCGGCGAGCAGTACTTC.

J is TRBJ2-3 and V is TRBV2; no clear D gene. There are 11 residues in the CDR3. Per germline, CDR1 SNHLY and CDR2 FYNNEI. The germline V and J ends were trimmed by 4 bases and 4 bases, with 3 bases remaining between them. The CDR3: CASSVADTQYF. The CDR3 DNA is TGTGCCAGCAGTGTGGCAGATACGCAGTATTTT.

This chain joins TRBV4-2 and TRBJ2-7; tentative D call: TRBD2 (6 bases). CDR3 length: 14 residues. The V gene lost 5 bases and the J gene lost 7 bases, with 18 bases spanning the gap. CDR1 is LGHNA, CDR2 YNFKEQ, per germline. The CDR3 is CASSSGQGRREQYF. CDR3 bases: TGTGCCAGCAGCTCAGGACAAGGGAGGCGTGAGCAGTACTTC.

The V and J genes are TRBV5-6 and TRBJ2-7; D remains unclear. Between the trimmed V and J ends, which lost 4 bases and 1 base, there was a span of 18 bases. The CDR3 covers 16 residues. Germline V gene sequence: CDR1 SGHDT, CDR2 YYEEEE. CDR3 DNA: TGTGCCAGCAGCCTAAAAGGGCTTGCCCAATCCTACGAGCAGTACTTC. This codes for CASSLKGLAQSYEQYF.

V is TRBV2 and J is TRBJ1-6; 8 bases are a match to TRBD1. The V segment lost 9 bases and the J segment 11 bases; nucleotides outside the gene matches: 9. The germline CDR1 and CDR2 sequences are SNHLY and FYNNEI. The CDR3 extends over 13 amino acids. The CDR3 reads CASRDRFLAPLHF. The CDR3, as DNA: TGTGCCAGTCGGGACAGGTTCTTAGCACCCCTCCACTTT.

The sample holds one count of this clone. The chain carries TRBV9 and TRBJ1-6, with D unresolved. The CDR3 loop spans 14 amino acids. Germline V gives CDR1 SGDLS, CDR2 YYNGEE. V shed 3 bases and J shed 6 bases, with 10 bases lying between them. The CDR3 DNA reads TGTGCCAGCAGCGACAGCAACTTTAATTCACCCCTCCACTTT. It yields the protein CASSDSNFNSPLHF.